The clone carrying this TCR beta chain was seen only a few times. These data belong to a study of cytomegalovirus exposure and HLA in healthy donors. PCR employed 60 Vbeta and 13 Jbeta primers. Under the authors' procedure: An analysis that came later counted 70 million to 100 million unique TCR beta chains, 10 million to 12 million shared. Data came from immunoSEQ multiplex PCR; TCRdb stores just in-frame clones and leaves some out. That table gives V, J and clone size, and the DNA gave D and trimming. The data show 90,000 to 110,000 clones, 70% to 75% seen once. Sample: PBMCs. This sequence originates from a man aged 35 to 55 in good health and CMV-seronegative.

The CDR3 loop is CASSGGGQSSTDTQYF. For the CDR3, the DNA is TGCGCCAGCAGCGGGGGGGGACAATCTAGCACAGATACGCAGTATTTT. This rearrangement joins TRBV5-1 to TRBJ2-3, with D perhaps matching TRBD2 (7 bases). The ends were cut back, 4 bases at V and 0 bases at J, with 15 bases in the middle. Germline CDR1 SGHRS, CDR2 YFSETQ. There are 16 residues in the CDR3.